This T cell receptor beta chain was observed in a study of blood T cell repertoires in COVID-19. Whole-study context: The analysed material was cDNA or gDNA that came from T cells, B-cell-depleted T cells, or PBMCs.

Trimming took 2 bases from V and 5 from J; bases not matched to a gene: 12. Germline CDR1 reads SGHKS; CDR2 reads YYEKEE (reference sequence). This CDR3 has 16 amino acids. Methods used by the authors: Amplification with reference gene primers provided the estimates of nucleated cell counts. The repertoire was sequenced with immunoSEQ multiplex PCR; TCRdb's copy has only in-frame clones and lacks some. V and J calls plus clone size are reproduced from that table; the DNA served to infer D and trimming. Of roughly 70,000 clones detected, roughly 84% appear once; the ten largest clones hold under 5%. J is TRBJ1-1 and V is TRBV5-5; 7 bases match TRBD1. This TCR came from a man between 65 and 80 years old with acute or convalescent COVID-19. The sequenced sample was peripheral blood. The DNA of the CDR3 is TGTGCCAGCAGCTTCGAGGGGGCGCCCCTGGTTACTGAAGCTTTCTTT. This codes for CASSFEGAPLVTEAFF.